The following is a TCR beta chain sequence with its context. Its antigen is as yet unknown. This record comes from a study of T cell responses to AZD1222 COVID-19 vaccine. Study outcomes and limitations: Regions 160-218 and 743-854 dominated among vaccine-associated CD4 TCRs spanning spike. Unmutated variant regions are reportedly targeted by nearly half of spike-specific TCRs. Repertoires were collected only later (after the peak T cell response had occurred). The donors showed a predominance of white British ancestry and of females, with possible underestimation of clonal diversity.

Assay used: immunoSEQ multiplex PCR; TCRdb lists only in-frame clones, some missing. The sample carries approximately 140,000 clones, over 85% recorded once. This CDR3 spans 11 amino acids. The germline gives CDR1 LGHDT, CDR2 YNNKEL (reference sequence). The ends were cut back, 3 bases at V and 3 bases at J, with 1 base in the middle. This sequence joins TRBV3-1 (or the pseudogene TRBV3-2) and TRBJ2-3; no clear D gene. Specimen: peripheral blood, collected on day 0 of MenACWY control vaccination. The receptor was derived from an adult in good health. The CDR3 protein is CASSHTDTQYF. CDR3 nucleotides: TGTGCCAGCAGCCATACAGATACGCAGTATTTT.